This is a list of T cell receptor beta chains from one sample in a study of blood T cell repertoires in COVID-19. Some clones are missing from TCRdb's copy, which holds only in-frame ones; the method was immunoSEQ multiplex PCR. This sample has hundreds of thousands of clones, with approximately 91% found just once. Material for sequencing was PBMCs or T cells enriched from blood (not recorded which). The receptors shown here come from a woman in her 40s who had recovered from COVID-19. CDR3s include the opening cysteine and the closing phenylalanine or tryptophan. The order of the fields is clone size, V gene, D gene, J gene, CDR3 protein, CDR3 DNA. The D gene is left open where the match is weak. Not every row has a clone size; where given, it reads once, few, many or a size class.

.	TRBV6-1	.	TRBJ2-7	CASSERNEQYF	TGTGCCAGCAGTGAGCGCAACGAGCAGTACTTC
.	TRBV11-2	TRBD2	TRBJ2-7	CASSLDGTGGLYEQYF	TGTGCCAGCAGCTTAGATGGGACGGGGGGGCTCTACGAGCAGTACTTC
.	TRBV5-1	TRBD2	TRBJ2-6	CASSPQGLVPSGANVLTF	TGCGCCAGCAGCCCTCAGGGACTAGTACCCTCTGGGGCCAACGTCCTGACTTTC
.	TRBV5-1	.	TRBJ1-1	CASNPTGNTEAFF	TGCGCCAGCAATCCTACAGGGAACACTGAAGCTTTCTTT
.	TRBV27	TRBD2	TRBJ2-1	CASSFRPGGGSSYNEQFF	TGTGCCAGCAGTTTCCGACCGGGGGGAGGTAGCTCCTACAATGAGCAGTTCTTC
.	TRBV9	TRBD1	TRBJ1-4	CASSTTGTGNEKLFF	TGTGCCAGCAGCACTACCGGGACAGGGAATGAAAAACTGTTTTTT
.	TRBV11-1	.	TRBJ1-6	CASSASQSPLHF	TGTGCCAGCAGCGCCTCCCAGTCACCCCTCCACTTT
.	TRBV10-3	TRBD1	TRBJ2-5	CAISPGTGSKETQYF	TGTGCCATCTCACCCGGGACAGGTTCCAAGGAGACCCAGTACTTC
.	TRBV7-2	TRBD1	TRBJ2-1	CASSYPGQLGGNKQFF	TGTGCCAGCAGCTACCCGGGACAGCTAGGTGGGAATAAGCAGTTCTTC
.	TRBV10-3	TRBD1	TRBJ1-5	CAIRDRGDNQPQHF	TGTGCCATCCGGGACAGGGGCGACAATCAGCCCCAGCATTTT
.	TRBV19	TRBD1	TRBJ2-7	CASRRTTGGVYEQYF	TGTGCCAGTAGGCGGACGACAGGGGGCGTTTACGAGCAGTACTTC
.	TRBV3-1/TRBV3-2	TRBD1	TRBJ2-7	CASSQGGDRGEHEQYF	TGTGCCAGCAGCCAAGGAGGAGACAGGGGGGAACACGAGCAGTACTTC
.	TRBV29-1	.	TRBJ1-2	CSVTTPPGNYGYTF	TGCAGCGTGACCACCCCCCCGGGGAACTATGGCTACACCTTC
.	TRBV10-3	.	TRBJ1-1	CAITPGGQNTEAFF	TGTGCCATCACTCCGGGGGGGCAGAACACTGAAGCTTTCTTT
.	TRBV2	TRBD2	TRBJ2-1	CAGGNLAGVGEQFF	TGTGCAGGGGGGAACCTAGCGGGAGTCGGGGAGCAGTTCTTC
.	TRBV30	TRBD1	TRBJ1-1	CAWSERTGEAFF	TGTGCCTGGAGTGAAAGGACAGGTGAAGCTTTCTTT
.	TRBV5-1	.	TRBJ1-1	CASRLSSTEAFF	TGCGCCAGCAGGCTAAGTAGCACTGAAGCTTTCTTT
once	TRBV10-3	.	TRBJ1-1	CAISESVRGGTEAFF	TGTGCCATCAGTGAGTCGGTCAGGGGAGGGACTGAAGCTTTCTTT
few	TRBV7-6	.	TRBJ2-6	CASSLQRAGANVLTF	TGTGCCAGCAGCTTACAGCGAGCTGGGGCCAACGTCCTGACTTTC
.	TRBV28	TRBD1	TRBJ1-5	CASSFLGQGARQPQHF	TGTGCCAGCAGTTTTCTCGGACAGGGGGCAAGACAGCCCCAGCATTTT
.	TRBV5-1	TRBD1	TRBJ1-6	CASSSRDRVKIGRNSPLHF	TGCGCCAGCAGCTCCCGGGACAGGGTTAAAATCGGTAGGAATTCACCCCTCCACTTT
.	TRBV28	.	TRBJ1-2	CASSFGGDRAGYTF	TGTGCCAGCAGTTTTGGAGGGGATAGGGCTGGCTACACCTTC
.	TRBV12-2	.	TRBJ1-3	CASRSHLVHGNTIYF	TGTGCAAGTCGCTCGCACCTAGTTCATGGAAACACCATATATTTT
.	TRBV19	TRBD1	TRBJ1-5	CASSTGTANQPQHF	TGTGCCAGTAGCACCGGGACAGCGAATCAGCCCCAGCATTTT
.	TRBV11-2	TRBD2	TRBJ2-1	CASSFRKTSGRWFNEQFF	TGTGCCAGCAGCTTCCGTAAGACTAGCGGGAGGTGGTTCAATGAGCAGTTCTTC
.	TRBV29-1	TRBD1	TRBJ2-5	CSVGQGETQYF	TGCAGCGTAGGACAGGGCGAGACCCAGTACTTC